This T cell receptor beta chain was profiled in a study of blood T cell repertoires in COVID-19. Looking at the study overall: Acute and convalescent COVID-19 samples came from the United States, Italy and Spain.

V lost 3 bases and J 13 bases, leaving 13 bases between the germline ends. Germline loops: CDR1 MRHNA, CDR2 SNTAGT. The CDR3 is 12 amino acids. Per the authors' pipeline: From reference gene primer amplification, estimates of nucleated cell counts were derived. The data were produced by immunoSEQ multiplex PCR, yet TCRdb's version contains in-frame clones alone and is incomplete. The V and J calls and clone size were taken over from that table, and D and trimming were inferred from the DNA. The sample shows some 150,000 clones, 82% of them seen only once. The specimen sequenced was peripheral blood. V gene TRBV6-4 combines with J gene TRBJ2-1; possibly TRBD2 for D (6 bases). The clonotype was recovered from a woman in her 70s with acute or convalescent COVID-19. The CDR3 loop is CASSDNGGGQFF. DNA for the CDR3: TGTGCCAGCAGTGATAATGGGGGAGGCCAGTTCTTC.